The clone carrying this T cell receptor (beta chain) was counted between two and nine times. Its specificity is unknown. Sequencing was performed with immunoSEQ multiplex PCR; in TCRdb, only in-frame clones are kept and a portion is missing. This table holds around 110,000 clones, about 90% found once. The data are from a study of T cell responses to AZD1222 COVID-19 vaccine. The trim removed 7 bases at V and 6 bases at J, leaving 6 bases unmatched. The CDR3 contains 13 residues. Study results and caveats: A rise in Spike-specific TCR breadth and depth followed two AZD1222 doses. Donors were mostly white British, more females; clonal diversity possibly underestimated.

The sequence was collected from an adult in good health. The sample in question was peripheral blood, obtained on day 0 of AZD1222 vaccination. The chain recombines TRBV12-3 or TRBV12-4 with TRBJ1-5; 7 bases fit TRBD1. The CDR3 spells CASTSTGSQPQHF. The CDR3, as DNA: TGTGCCAGCACCTCGACAGGGAGTCAGCCCCAGCATTTT.